This T cell receptor beta chain appears in the sequencing data of a study of blood T cell repertoires in COVID-19. Study information: Samples representing acute and convalescent COVID-19 were sourced from the United States, Italy and Spain. T cells, B-cell-depleted T cells, or PBMCs provided the cDNA or gDNA that served as material.

Germline V gene sequence: CDR1 MNHNY, CDR2 SVGAGI (reference sequence). V dropped 3 bases and J dropped 8; count of bases not matched to a gene: 8. The CDR3 is 15 amino acids. In the authors' workflow: Reference gene primer amplification in the assay estimated nucleated cell counts. Sequencing used immunoSEQ multiplex PCR; TCRdb keeps in-frame clones, though not all of them. V and J calls plus clone size are reproduced from that table; the DNA served to infer D and trimming. Of about 65,000 clones listed, around four fifths are singletons. Specimen: peripheral blood. The TCR was taken from a human donor in a cohort sampled during active COVID-19. This chain uses TRBV6-6 with TRBJ1-4; TRBD1 agrees at 8 bases. CDR3 coding DNA: TGTGCCAGCAGTTATCCCGGGACAGGAGACGAAAAACTGTTTTTT. This sequence encodes CASSYPGTGDEKLFF.